In this sample, the clone carrying this TCR beta chain is medium-sized. Nobody among the patients had been given any treatment before thyroid surgery. TCRdb re-called the PCR reads through MiXCR. The data contain roughly 21,000 clones, 25% to 30% of them seen just once; the ten biggest clones take up 15% to 25%. These data come from a study of metastatic and nonmetastatic thyroid tumors. The length of the CDR3 is 15 residues. Looked up from germline, CDR1 is SGHTA and CDR2 is FQGNSA. Trimming shortened V by 4 bases and J by 5 bases, and 17 bases separated the two germline ends. This receptor was identified in a female donor with papillary thyroid cancer or a benign thyroid nodule (not recorded which). Some clones in this sample may be carry-over from other donors' samples. The sample comprised blood. This rearrangement joins TRBV7-2 to TRBJ1-1, with TRBD1 as a possible D gene (6 bases). In DNA, the CDR3 is TGTGCCAGCAGCTACTCTAGTAGGGGGTTAACTGAAGCTTTCTTT. Residues: CASSYSSRGLTEAFF.